This T cell receptor beta chain is drawn from a study of shared clonotypes between healthy human individuals (TCRdb year 2020). Regarding the study in general: A few men and two women, aged 18 to 49 years, made up the cohort. For each donor, CD4 naive and CD4 memory were each given three plates, CD8 naive was given two plates, and CD8 memory was given one plate. To estimate repertoire size and how much clonotypes are shared between individuals, the study performed deep sequencing of blood TCR repertoires from roughly five healthy adults. Libraries were prepared and TCR repertoires were sequenced by different laboratories using diverse techniques, in order to increase sequencing depth and limit assay-specific biases. Between about 0.94 and 10 billion PBMCs per donor were obtained by leukapheresis.

Here is what the overall study found, with its caveats: Compared with non-shared clonotypes, the clonotypes found in all four sorted-subset donors had higher generation probabilities. Naive subsets generally had larger estimated clonotype richness than memory subsets. Only blood was sampled, and tissue TCR repertoires likely differ from those in blood. Even with the large sequencing depth, rarefaction of the sorted-subset datasets indicated that sequencing was incomplete. Pairwise subsampling led to the expectation that sequencing depth would affect the degree of clonotype sharing among donors. The small number of donors limited the genetic and exposure-history diversity represented. When a handful of donors were compared, the shared fraction of clonotypes was approximately 5% for naive CD4, around 4% for naive CD8, roughly 2.5% for memory CD4, and 0.35% to 0.5% for memory CD8.

Donors were healthy HIV-negative adults with no recently reported acute infections or vaccinations. All donors were Caucasian adults living in Nashville, Tennessee, USA. CD4+ T cells were enriched by magnetic negative selection; naive cells were then positively selected on CD45RA, and the negative fraction formed the memory subset. Blood was obtained by leukapheresis, after which PBMCs were separated by Ficoll-Histopaque density gradient centrifugation and cryopreserved in liquid nitrogen vapor phase. Purity and quantity of every magnetically sorted T cell population were checked by analytical flow cytometry. Genomic DNA was isolated from every sorted fraction and measured by UV absorbance on a Nanodrop 2000c. TCR CDR3 regions were amplified from genomic DNA by multiplex PCR using the deep immunoSEQ assay. Genomic DNA extracted from each cell subset was distributed evenly over all wells of several immunoSEQ 96-well plates, and each plate served as one replicate. For sorted subsets, each replicate PCR was loaded with about 0.2 ug genomic DNA, equivalent to approximately 27,000 T cell genomes. Purified libraries were measured with a Qubit 3.0 fluorometer, size-checked on a Bioanalyzer 2100, and measured again with the KAPA Library Quantification kit. A separate single-read 150-cycle Illumina NextSeq 550 flow cell was used to sequence each immunoSEQ 96-well plate. On the authors' methods: Because only junctional sequences without quality scores were contained in the immunoSEQ output, filtering matching that applied to full-length reads could not be performed. To assign V/J genes and CDR3, sequences were annotated using PyIR, a Python wrapper for IgBLAST v1.9, with IMGT germline references. Reads were removed for weak V/J assignments (E-value above 1e-6), missing CDR3, stop codons, out-of-frame junctions, or ambiguous translated residues. V3J clonotypes were defined by identical inferred V gene, J gene, and CDR3 amino acid sequence. Percentage overlap between repertoires was calculated by dividing the number of shared unique clonotypes by the size of the smaller repertoire. Three approaches were used to assess repertoire richness: RTK rarefaction, the Chao1 estimator, and Recon v2.1 estimates of unobserved clonotypes. Generation probabilities were computed with OLGA for all TCRbeta clonotypes obtained by the gDNA method from several donors. Here the immuneACCESS table is served through TCRdb, limited to in-frame sequences with V and J called. Missing clones are a known gap in these copies; in checked studies unresolved V genes cover under half, and the rest lacks a known reason. V and J calls and clone size come straight from that table; D and trimming were deduced from the DNA. Present in this sample are approximately 2.4 million clones, approximately 94% of which were seen just once. Roughly 0.13% of the sample rests with the top ten.

On this clone itself: Its antigen specificity is not known. No much larger clone is present one base from it, and per-base qualities are unavailable.

The CDR3 sequence holds 11 residues, the cysteine and phenylalanine included. The entry retains the CDR3 DNA only, 33 bases that are in frame from base 1. CDR1 and CDR2, per the germline V gene (reference sequence), are MNHEY and SMNVEV. V is clipped by 5 bases and J by 3 bases, and the sequence between their germline boundaries is 5 bases long. This chain joins TRBV27 to TRBJ2-7; too little of a D gene remains to name it. The receptor comes from a man younger than 30 in good health. The sample consisted of naive CD4+ T cells sorted from blood. The sample's cell subset or site, from its label and the paper: CD45RA+ positively selected. The CDR3 protein is CASSTFYEQYF. The DNA sequence follows: TGTGCCAGCAGTACCTTCTACGAGCAGTACTTC.